These 6 T cell receptor beta chains share one sample of origin, sequenced in a study of shared clonotypes between healthy human individuals. This table comes from immunoSEQ multiplex PCR, and its TCRdb copy is limited to in-frame clones, with some not included. The table has roughly 2 million clones, more than 90% seen once. Sequenced sample: naive CD4+ T cells sorted from blood. The subset here: CD45RA+ positively selected. The receptors were sampled from a man between 18 and 35 years old in good health.

A single count supports this clone. The rearrangement links TRBV5-1 to TRBJ1-2; perhaps TRBD1 as D (5 bases). V lost 5 bases to trimming and J lost 0 bases, with 17 bases between them. This CDR3 comprises 16 residues. The V gene's germline CDR1 is SGHRS and CDR2 YFSETQ. CDR3 protein: CASSAGTGASNYGYTF. Here the CDR3 DNA reads TGCGCCAGCAGTGCCGGGACGGGAGCTTCTAACTATGGCTACACCTTC.

This rearrangement joins TRBV18 to TRBJ2-7; tentative D call: TRBD1 (6 bases). The germline CDR1 and CDR2 sequences are KGHSH and LQKENI. V was shortened by 3 bases and J by 3 bases, with 12 bases between the two germline ends. This CDR3 is built from 14 residues. In DNA, the CDR3 is TGTGCCAGCTCACCCAAATCAGGGGTCTACGAGCAGTACTTC. Its translation: CASSPKSGVYEQYF.

The chain has TRBV5-1 and TRBJ2-5; TRBD2 might be the D (6 bases). Germline V CDR1 and CDR2: SGHRS, YFSETQ. V lost 4 bases and J lost 0, with 13 bases in between. The CDR3 has 15 residues. The chain's CDR3 is CASSLPSAYQETQYF. The CDR3 DNA sequence: TGCGCCAGCAGCCTGCCTAGCGCGTACCAAGAGACCCAGTACTTC.

This rearrangement joins TRBV6-1 to TRBJ2-7, with D unresolved. Germline lookup yields CDR1 MNHNS and CDR2 SASEGT. V lost 7 bases, J lost 0 bases, and 13 bases lay in between. The CDR3 consists of 14 residues. CDR3 in DNA: TGTGCCAGCATACTGGACGGAGCCTCCTACGAGCAGTACTTC. As protein: CASILDGASYEQYF.

The CDR3 sequence: CASSPTGAGNTIYF. Written as DNA, the CDR3 is TGTGCCAGCAGCCCGACAGGGGCTGGAAACACCATATATTTT. The chain employs TRBV28 and TRBJ1-3; 8 bases agree with TRBD1. The CDR3 covers 14 residues. Germline V gene sequence: CDR1 MDHEN, CDR2 SYDVKM. Trimming took 6 bases from V and 2 from J; bases not matched to a gene: 3.

The chain recombines TRBV18 with TRBJ1-3; D is uncertain. CDR3 length: 17 residues. Between the trimmed V and J ends, which lost 1 base and 0 bases, there was a span of 13 bases. Per germline, CDR1 KGHSH and CDR2 LQKENI. The CDR3 DNA sequence: TGTGCCAGCTCACCACGAAACGGCCCGAACTCTGGAAACACCATATATTTT. It codes for CASSPRNGPNSGNTIYF.